A selection of T cell receptor beta chains follows, all from one sample in a study of cytomegalovirus exposure and HLA in healthy donors. Measured with immunoSEQ multiplex PCR; TCRdb has only the in-frame clones, and not every one. Of 200,000 or so clones detected, approximately 88% appear once; the ten largest clones hold over 5.5%. Source material: PBMCs. The receptors derive from a man aged 18 to 29 in good health and CMV-seropositive. Both conserved end residues are part of each CDR3. A D gene is named only where the DNA matches it firmly. Only part of the rows carry a size: once, few, many, or a class if the clone is expanded.

V: TRBV28
D: TRBD2
J: TRBJ2-7
size: -
DNA: TGTGCCAGCAGTATCCGCGGGGGGGGCGGCGAGCAGTACTTC
CDR3: CASSIRGGGGEQYF

V: TRBV11-1
D: -
J: TRBJ2-2
size: -
DNA: TGTGCCAGCAGCTTAGGCGGGTATGACACCGGGGAGCTGTTTTTT
CDR3: CASSLGGYDTGELFF

V: TRBV4-3
D: TRBD1
J: TRBJ1-2
size: -
DNA: TGCGCCAGCAGCCAGATAGGGGGACAGGGGACGAGCGAGCACACCTTC
CDR3: CASSQIGGQGTSEHTF

V: TRBV29-1
D: -
J: TRBJ2-6
size: -
DNA: TGCAGCGTTCGTCCTGGGGCCAACGTCCTGACTTTC
CDR3: CSVRPGANVLTF

V: TRBV14
D: TRBD2
J: TRBJ2-1
size: -
DNA: TGTGCCAGCAGCCAAGTCTCTAGCGGGAGAGGTGAGCAGTTCTTC
CDR3: CASSQVSSGRGEQFF

V: TRBV7-3
D: TRBD1
J: TRBJ2-1
size: -
DNA: TGTGCCAGCAGCCCGCGACAGGGCTACAATGAGCAGTTCTTC
CDR3: CASSPRQGYNEQFF

V: TRBV9
D: TRBD1
J: TRBJ2-1
size: -
DNA: TGTGCCAGCAGCGTAGTGGGACAGGGGTTAGATGAGCAGTTCTTC
CDR3: CASSVVGQGLDEQFF

V: TRBV6-5
D: -
J: TRBJ1-2
size: -
DNA: TGTGCCAGCCTAGCCCCAGGGACCCGGACTATTAAGTACACCTTC
CDR3: CASLAPGTRTIKYTF

V: TRBV9
D: TRBD2
J: TRBJ2-7
size: -
DNA: TGTGCCAGCAGCGTAGAAGGACTAGCGGGCTACGAGCAGTACTTC
CDR3: CASSVEGLAGYEQYF

V: TRBV6-1
D: -
J: TRBJ2-7
size: -
DNA: TGTGCCAGCACAGGGCTGGTCTACGAGCAGTACTTC
CDR3: CASTGLVYEQYF

V: TRBV6-4
D: -
J: TRBJ2-7
size: -
DNA: TGTGCCAGCAGTAAAAAGGGAGGTTTCGACGAGCAGTACTTC
CDR3: CASSKKGGFDEQYF

V: TRBV7-6
D: -
J: TRBJ2-7
size: -
DNA: TGTGCCAGCAGCTCACGACAGGGAGGAACCTACGAGCAGTACTTC
CDR3: CASSSRQGGTYEQYF

V: TRBV6-5
D: -
J: TRBJ2-3
size: few
DNA: TGTGCCAGCAGCCTGGGACTCGGAGATACGCAGTATTTT
CDR3: CASSLGLGDTQYF

V: TRBV21-1
D: -
J: TRBJ2-7
size: -
DNA: TGTGCCAGCAGCAAAGTTGACATATGGTACTTC
CDR3: CASSKVDIWYF

V: TRBV9
D: TRBD1
J: TRBJ2-5
size: -
DNA: TGTGCCAGCAGCGTAGGACAGGGAGAGACCCAGTACTTC
CDR3: CASSVGQGETQYF

V: TRBV29-1
D: -
J: TRBJ1-1
size: few
DNA: TGCAGCGTTGACCAGGGGCAGGGCACTGAAGCTTTCTTT
CDR3: CSVDQGQGTEAFF

V: TRBV19
D: TRBD2
J: TRBJ2-1
size: -
DNA: TGTGCCAGTAGTATGAGTGGGAGGGCCCTCTACAATGAGCAGTTCTTC
CDR3: CASSMSGRALYNEQFF